The 8 T cell receptor beta chains listed next were all sequenced from one sample in a study of blood T cells in healthy people across ages. A J-beta primer mix and a sample-barcoded 5' primer were used in a second PCR of about 7 to 12 cycles. TCRdb re-derived calls from the 5' RACE reads in MiXCR, one entry per CDR3 protein. The sample contains roughly 700,000 distinct CDR3 sequences, about 25% of which appear only once. The data were also submitted as part of a second study, on T cells of mothers and their children.

The sequenced sample consisted of blood. Source of these receptors: a boy aged 5-17 years in good health.

This clonotype was observed a few times. The chain is built from TRBV7-6 and TRBJ2-5, with TRBD2 identical over 8 bases. The DNA end is a closer match to TRBJ2-1, so the J assignment may be wrong. The CDR3 runs 15 residues. Germline lookup yields CDR1 SGHVS and CDR2 FNYEAQ. The CDR3 sequence is CASSPGKRERNEQFF. CDR3 DNA sequence: TGTGCCAGCAGTCCCGGCAAGCGGGAGAGGAATGAGCAGTTCTTC.

This rearrangement joins TRBV3-1 to TRBJ2-5; D may be TRBD2 (5 bases). Per the germline V gene, CDR1 is LGHDT and CDR2 is YNNKEL (reference sequence). Trimming pared 6 bases from V and 5 bases from J, leaving 19 bases between. The CDR3 consists of 15 residues. This CDR3 is CASSQNAVRGETQYF. In DNA form, the CDR3 reads TGTGCCAGCAGTCAAAATGCCGTAAGAGGGGAGACCCAGTACTTC.

This clonotype has more than one count but fewer than ten. The chain recombines TRBV5-6 with TRBJ2-1; TRBD2 aligns across 15 bases. CDR3 length equals 17 residues. Per germline, CDR1 SGHDT and CDR2 YYEEEE. The J segment lost 7 bases and the V segment lost 4 bases, leaving 9 bases of the junction unmatched. CDR3 DNA: TGTGCCAGCAGCGACACTCCCGGGACTAGCGGGGGGAATGAGCAGTTCTTC. Its translation: CASSDTPGTSGGNEQFF.

The J gene is TRBJ1-2, the V gene TRBV20-1; unclear D gene. Germline CDR1 and CDR2: DFQATT and SNEGSKA (reference sequence). CDR3 size: 11 residues. The DNA of the CDR3 is TGCAGCACCTCTCCCCCCTATGGCTACACCTTC. The encoded protein is CSTSPPYGYTF.

Details on this clonotype: Sequence at one end of the junction differs from germline and may be a read error. In DNA, the CDR3 is TGTGCCAGCAGCTGGACAGGCAATGGGCAGTTCTTC. Protein: CASSWTGNGQFF. V gene TRBV7-2 combines with J gene TRBJ2-5; 7 bases agree with TRBD1. The DNA end lines up better with TRBJ2-1; the J call may be wrong. This CDR3 region has 12 residues. In germline, CDR1 is SGHTA, CDR2 FQGNSA.

This clonotype was counted between two and nine times. The rearrangement joins TRBV29-1 to TRBJ2-5, with D tentatively TRBD1 (5 bases). Germline assignment: CDR1 SQVTM and CDR2 ANQGSEA. The CDR3 covers 12 residues. V was shortened by 6 bases and J by 5 bases, with 13 bases between the two germline ends. The CDR3 bases are TGCAGCGTGCCTTGGGGCCAGGAGACCCAGTACTTC. Encoded protein: CSVPWGQETQYF.

Note on this clonotype: One end of the junction is discordant with germline, which a read error may explain. V is TRBV6-1 and J is TRBJ2-7; D ambiguous. The germline V gene has CDR1 MNHNS and CDR2 SASEGT. The CDR3 runs 12 residues. The CDR3 is CASSELVDERYF. DNA for the CDR3: TGTGCCAGCAGTGAACTTGTGGACGAGCGGTACTTC.

This clonotype appeared a few times. The chain has TRBV27 and TRBJ2-5, with D perhaps TRBD1 (5 bases). Germline CDR1 MNHEY, CDR2 SMNVEV (reference sequence). The CDR3 spans 15 residues. The V gene lost 1 base and the J gene lost 4 bases, with 13 bases spanning the gap. DNA of the CDR3: TGTGCCAGCAGTTTATTAGGGGAAAGGGGAGAGACCCAGTACTTC. Translation: CASSLLGERGETQYF.